This entry lists 18 T cell receptor beta chains sequenced from one sample in a study of vaccination effects on CD4 cells after COVID-19. Upon completion of 10 to 11 days in culture, CD4+ T cells were isolated. Each person got two doses of an mRNA SARS-CoV-2 vaccine, BNT162b2 or mRNA-1273. No antigen is known for these receptors. This table comes from immunoSEQ multiplex PCR, and its TCRdb copy is limited to in-frame clones, with some not included. Of nearly 45,000 clones in the sample, approximately 77% were seen once. The specimen was CD4+ T cells from PBMCs cultured without peptide, collected after COVID-19 vaccination. The receptors stem from a human donor who received a COVID-19 vaccine.

The rearrangement uses TRBV2 and TRBJ1-5, with 7 bases fitting TRBD1. The germline V gene has CDR1 SNHLY and CDR2 FYNNEI. The length of the CDR3 is 15 residues. The trim removed 3 bases at V and 2 bases at J, leaving 4 bases unmatched. The CDR3 sequence is CASSDGTGGNQPQHF. In nucleotides, the CDR3 is TGTGCCAGCAGTGATGGTACAGGGGGCAATCAGCCCCAGCATTTT.

V is TRBV3-1 (or the pseudogene TRBV3-2) and J is TRBJ1-5; 9 positions agree with TRBD1. Trimming cost V 5 bases and J 6 bases; bases outside gene matches: 5. This CDR3 has 14 residues. Germline loops: CDR1 LGHDT, CDR2 YNNKEL (reference sequence). CDR3 in DNA: TGTGCCAGCAGCATTACAGGGGGCGGTCAGCCCCAGCATTTT. It is translated as CASSITGGGQPQHF.

The V call is TRBV27, the J call TRBJ1-5; D is unresolved. This CDR3 contains 16 residues. Germline CDR1 and CDR2: MNHEY and SMNVEV (reference sequence). Trimming stripped 6 bases from V and 0 bases from J, with 15 bases between. CDR3 protein: CASRRGLRDSNQPQHF. CDR3 sequence (DNA): TGTGCCAGCAGGCGCGGACTAAGGGATAGCAATCAGCCCCAGCATTTT.

CDR3 region: CASSPRPGTTGYEQFF. The CDR3 DNA reads as TGTGCCAGCTCACCCCGTCCCGGGACCACCGGGTATGAGCAGTTCTTC. The V gene is TRBV18, the J gene TRBJ2-1; either TRBD1 or TRBD2 may fit D (5 bases each). Trimming stripped 3 bases from V and 8 bases from J, with 20 bases between. CDR1 KGHSH and CDR2 LQKENI come from the germline V gene. The CDR3 has 16 amino acids.

This clone was detected only once. The genes are TRBV19 and TRBJ1-6, with D possibly matching TRBD1 (5 bases). This CDR3 contains 15 residues. Germline V gene data show CDR1 as LNHDA and CDR2 as SQIVND (reference sequence). V was clipped by 7 bases and J by 0 bases, with 10 bases between them. In DNA, the CDR3 is TGTGCCAGTACCGGGGGAAGCTCCTATAATTCACCCCTCCACTTT. Protein: CASTGGSSYNSPLHF.

The chain has TRBV5-1 and TRBJ2-7, with 13 positions matching TRBD2. This CDR3 is built from 18 residues. The ends lost 4 bases at V and 1 base at J; junction bases unmatched: 11. The germline CDR1 and CDR2 sequences are SGHRS and YFSETQ. CDR3 sequence reads: CASSLIARTSGSSYEQYF. CDR3 nucleotide sequence: TGCGCCAGCAGCCTAATAGCCCGGACTAGCGGGAGTTCCTACGAGCAGTACTTC. Full variable domain (outside the CDR3, taken from reference TRBV5-1 and TRBJ2-7): KAGVTQTPRYLIKTRGQQVTLSCSPISGHRSVSWYQQTPGQGLQFLFEYFSETQRNKGNFPGRFSGRQFSNSRSEMNVSTLELGDSALYLCASSLIARTSGSSYEQYFGPGTRLTVT.

The chain recombines TRBV6-1 with TRBJ2-1; TRBD1 or TRBD2 may be the D gene (5 bases each). The CDR3 runs to 15 residues. With 3 bases removed from V and 0 bases from J, the gap between germline ends came to 9 bases. The germline V gene encodes CDR1 MNHNS and CDR2 SASEGT. CDR3 nucleotides: TGTGCCAGCAGTGATGAGGGGAGCTCCTACAATGAGCAGTTCTTC. Its translation is CASSDEGSSYNEQFF.

The J gene is TRBJ2-7, the V gene TRBV4-2, with 13 bases aligning to TRBD2. V shed 0 bases, J shed 2 bases, and the junction held 4 bases outside the gene matches. The CDR3 is made up of 17 amino acids. Per the germline V gene, CDR1 is LGHNA and CDR2 is YNFKEQ. The CDR3 here is CASSQEVLAGGPYEQYF. The CDR3, as DNA: TGTGCCAGCAGCCAAGAAGTACTAGCGGGGGGGCCCTACGAGCAGTACTTC.

This sequence joins TRBV4-1 and TRBJ2-7; unclear D gene. Looked up from germline, CDR1 is MGHRA and CDR2 is YSYEKL. The length of the CDR3 is 15 residues. Trimming left V 4 bases short and J 0 bases short, with 13 bases between. The CDR3 here is CASSPSGGTSYEQYF. As DNA, the CDR3 is TGCGCCAGCAGCCCATCGGGCGGCACCTCCTACGAGCAGTACTTC.

This chain joins TRBV3-1 (or the pseudogene TRBV3-2) and TRBJ2-1; the match to TRBD2 covers 8 bases. The V segment lost 4 bases and the J segment 0 bases; nucleotides outside the gene matches: 14. Per the germline V gene, CDR1 is LGHDT and CDR2 is YNNKEL (reference sequence). This CDR3 is 19 amino acids long. The CDR3 bases are TGTGCCAGCAGCCTTGGCCCCCGTAGCGGGGAGAGCTCCTACAATGAGCAGTTCTTC. It yields the protein CASSLGPRSGESSYNEQFF.

The gene calls are TRBV19 and TRBJ2-1, with TRBD1 matching 8 bases. The CDR3 is 15 amino acids. Losses at the gene ends were 2 bases for V and 8 bases for J; bases not matched to a gene: 8. Germline-derived CDR1 and CDR2 are LNHDA and SQIVND (reference sequence). This chain's CDR3 is CASSIFGQGYDEQFF. CDR3 sequence (DNA): TGTGCCAGTAGTATATTTGGACAGGGTTATGATGAGCAGTTCTTC.

This clone was recorded once. The rearrangement joins TRBV5-1 to TRBJ2-2, with a weak D call TRBD2 (6 bases). Trimming left V 6 bases short and J 4 bases short, with 13 bases between. There are 14 residues in the CDR3. Germline loops: CDR1 SGHRS, CDR2 YFSETQ. Here the CDR3 DNA reads TGCGCCAGCACCGACAATAGCGGCACCGGGGAGCTGTTTTTT. Translated, it gives CASTDNSGTGELFF.

J is TRBJ2-5 and V is TRBV19; D is ambiguous. CDR3 size: 11 residues. V was cut by 8 bases and J by 4 bases, with 8 bases left in between. In germline, CDR1 is LNHDA, CDR2 SQIVND (reference sequence). The CDR3 reads CASHKGETQYF. CDR3 nucleotide sequence: TGTGCCAGTCACAAAGGAGAGACCCAGTACTTC.

The J gene is TRBJ1-2, the V gene TRBV5-4; TRBD1 matches at 7 bases. Germline lookup yields CDR1 SGHNT and CDR2 YYREEE (reference sequence). Trimming removed 0 bases from V and 3 bases from J; junction bases left unmatched: 8. This CDR3 is 16 amino acids long. CDR3 nucleotides: TGTGCCAGCAGCTTGGACAGGACAGGTGTTGACTATGGCTACACCTTC. Its protein is CASSLDRTGVDYGYTF.

A few counts support this clone. V is TRBV6-1 and J is TRBJ1-1; 7 bases match TRBD1. The CDR3 sequence is 15 residues long. V was pared by 0 bases and J by 5 bases, with 6 bases of the junction left unmatched. Germline lookup yields CDR1 MNHNS and CDR2 SASEGT. CDR3 loop: CASSEASTGRTEAFF. DNA of the CDR3: TGTGCCAGCAGTGAAGCTTCGACAGGGAGAACTGAAGCTTTCTTT.

V and J are TRBV3-1 (or the pseudogene TRBV3-2) and TRBJ2-3, with 13 nucleotides matching TRBD2. This CDR3 comprises 15 residues. V lost 3 bases and J lost 8; bases outside the gene matches: 5. Per the germline V gene, CDR1 is LGHDT and CDR2 is YNNKEL (reference sequence). CDR3 in DNA: TGTGCCAGCAGCCAGGACGGACTAGCGGGGGTTACGCAGTATTTT. This encodes CASSQDGLAGVTQYF.

This chain joins TRBV27 and TRBJ1-1, with D uncertain. Germline V gene sequence: CDR1 MNHEY, CDR2 SMNVEV (reference sequence). Trimming pared 5 bases from V and 1 base from J, leaving 14 bases between. This CDR3 comprises 15 residues. The CDR3 region has the DNA TGTGCCAGCAGTAGCCTTGGGGAGGGGAACACTGAAGCTTTCTTT. Translating gives CASSSLGEGNTEAFF.

This clone occurred a few times. This chain connects TRBV7-6 to TRBJ2-2; D gene unclear. Trimming pared 2 bases from V and 5 bases from J, leaving 3 bases between. Germline V CDR1 and CDR2: SGHVS, FNYEAQ. This CDR3 is 12 amino acids long. Written as DNA, the CDR3 is TGTGCCAGCAGCTTACTGACCGGGGAGCTGTTTTTT. Encoded protein: CASSLLTGELFF.